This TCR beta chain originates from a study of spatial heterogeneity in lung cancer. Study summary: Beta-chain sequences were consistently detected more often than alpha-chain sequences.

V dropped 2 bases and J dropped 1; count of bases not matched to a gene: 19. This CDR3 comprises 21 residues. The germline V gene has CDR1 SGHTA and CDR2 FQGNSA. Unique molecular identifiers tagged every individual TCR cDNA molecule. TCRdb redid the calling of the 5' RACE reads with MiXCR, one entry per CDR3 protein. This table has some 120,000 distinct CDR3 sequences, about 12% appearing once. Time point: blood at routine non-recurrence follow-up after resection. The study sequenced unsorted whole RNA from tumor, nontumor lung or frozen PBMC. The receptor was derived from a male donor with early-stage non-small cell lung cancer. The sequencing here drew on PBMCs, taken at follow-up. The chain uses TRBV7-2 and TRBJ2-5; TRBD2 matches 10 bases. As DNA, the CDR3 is TGTGCCAGCAGCTTAATCCCCCTCGCGGCTCTAGCGGGGGTTTCCCAAGAGACCCAGTACTTC. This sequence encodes CASSLIPLAALAGVSQETQYF.